Below, 30 T cell receptor beta chains from the same sample are listed, as sequenced in a study of T cell responses to AZD1222 COVID-19 vaccine. The protocol was immunoSEQ multiplex PCR, while the TCRdb copy is restricted to in-frame clones and leaves out a portion. The top ten clones hold approximately 31% of a sample with tens of thousands of clones, approximately 90% of them seen once. The specimen comprised peripheral blood, sampled on day 0 of AZD1222 vaccination. Source of these receptors: an adult in good health.

This chain joins TRBV4-3 and TRBJ2-7; D is unresolved. The V gene's germline CDR1 is LGHNA and CDR2 YSLEER. Trimming left V 1 base short and J 2 bases short, with 9 bases between. The CDR3 spans 14 residues. CDR3 in amino acids: CASSQGRTAYEQYF. DNA of the CDR3: TGCGCCAGCAGCCAAGGGAGAACTGCCTACGAGCAGTACTTC.

The chain has TRBV28 and TRBJ1-3; D ambiguous. Looked up from germline, CDR1 is MDHEN and CDR2 is SYDVKM. V dropped 6 bases and J dropped 3 bases, with 12 bases sitting between them. The CDR3 spans 14 residues. The chain's CDR3 is CASSSVGIGNTIYF. The CDR3 coding sequence is TGTGCCAGCAGCTCCGTGGGGATTGGAAACACCATATATTTT. The full variable domain, with the rest looked up from reference TRBV28 and TRBJ1-3, is DVKVTQSSRYLVKRTGEKVFLECVQDMDHENMFWYRQDPGLGLRLIYFSYDVKMKEKGDIPEGYSVSREKKERFSLILESASTNQTSMYLCASSSVGIGNTIYFGEGSWLTVV.

This clone was seen more than once but under ten times. The CDR3 is CASSDDGNYGYTF. For the CDR3, the DNA is TGTGCCAGCAGTGACGACGGTAACTATGGCTACACCTTC. The chain joins TRBV2 to TRBJ1-2; D remains unclear. Germline CDR1 and CDR2: SNHLY and FYNNEI. This CDR3 has 13 residues. Trimming shortened V by 3 bases and J by 1 base, and 6 bases separated the two germline ends. Drawing the rest from reference TRBV2 and TRBJ1-2, the complete variable domain is EPEVTQTPSHQVTQMGQEVILRCVPISNHLYFYWYRQILGQKVEFLVSFYNNEISEKSEIFDDQFSVERPDGSNFTLKIRSTKLEDSAMYFCASSDDGNYGYTFGSGTRLTVV.

This chain connects TRBV5-6 to TRBJ1-1; the match to TRBD1 covers 7 bases. The CDR3 is 14 amino acids. The V and J ends lost 2 bases and 7 bases, in that order; junction bases with no gene match: 8. Germline V lookup: CDR1 SGHDT, CDR2 YYEEEE. The CDR3 coding sequence is TGTGCCAGCAGCTTACAGGGGCCCGTGGGTGAAGCTTTCTTT. Encoded protein: CASSLQGPVGEAFF.

CDR3 sequence reads: CASSVWSRAISTDTQYF. CDR3 sequence (DNA): TGTGCCAGCAGCGTATGGAGCAGGGCTATTAGCACAGATACGCAGTATTTT. The rearrangement links TRBV11-2 to TRBJ2-3; TRBD1 might be the D (5 bases). Looked up from germline, CDR1 is SGHAT and CDR2 is FQNNGV. V was pared by 5 bases and J by 0 bases, with 18 bases between. CDR3 length: 17 amino acids.

V and J are TRBV3-1 (or the pseudogene TRBV3-2) and TRBJ1-2; the D is unclear. V lost 1 base and J lost 5, with 8 bases in between. This CDR3 contains 13 residues. Germline-derived CDR1 and CDR2 are LGHDT and YNNKEL (reference sequence). The CDR3 region is CASSQVEAYGYTF. The CDR3 DNA reads TGTGCCAGCAGCCAAGTAGAAGCTTATGGCTACACCTTC.

Written as DNA, the CDR3 is TGTGCCAGCAGTTCAACAGGGGGTGGCGCAGATACGCAGTATTTT. This translates into CASSSTGGGADTQYF. This chain joins TRBV6-5 and TRBJ2-3, with 8 positions matching TRBD1. Germline CDR1 is MNHEY and CDR2 is SVGAGI. CDR3 length equals 15 residues. Germline trimming cut 4 bases from V and 4 bases from J; bases unmatched to any gene: 7.

The chain recombines TRBV10-3 with TRBJ2-3, with TRBD2 identical over 15 bases. Germline V CDR1 and CDR2: ENHRY, SYGVKD. The CDR3 length is 16 residues. After removal of 4 bases from V and 6 bases from J, the junction contained 5 bases not matched to a gene. The CDR3 nucleotides are TGTGCCATCAGTGGGACTAGCGGGGGGGGCGGTGATACGCAGTATTTT. Residues: CAISGTSGGGGDTQYF.

CDR3 DNA: TGTGCCAGCAGCCGGAGCGGGAAGTCTGGGGCCAACGTCCTGACTTTC. It encodes CASSRSGKSGANVLTF. V is TRBV7-9 and J is TRBJ2-6, with TRBD2 identical over 7 bases. The CDR3 runs 16 residues. V lost 5 bases to trimming and J lost 1 base; unmatched junction nucleotides: 5. Germline V gene data show CDR1 as SEHNR and CDR2 as FQNEAQ (reference sequence).

V is TRBV11-2 and J is TRBJ2-1; TRBD2 matches 8 bases. This CDR3 is built from 11 residues. V lost 5 bases to trimming and J lost 14 bases; unmatched junction nucleotides: 5. CDR1 and CDR2 (germline): SGHAT, FQNNGV. DNA for the CDR3: TGTGCCAGCAGCGCGGGACTAGTGAAGTTCTTC. The encoded protein is CASSAGLVKFF. Supplemented by reference TRBV11-2 and TRBJ2-1, the full variable domain reads EAGVAQSPRYKIIEKRQSVAFWCNPISGHATLYWYQQILGQGPKLLIQFQNNGVVDDSQLPKDRFSAERLKGVDSTLKIQPAKLEDSAVYLCASSAGLVKFFGPGTRLTVL.

The J gene is TRBJ2-1, the V gene TRBV2, with 10 bases fitting TRBD2. CDR1 and CDR2 (germline): SNHLY, FYNNEI. This CDR3 has 14 amino acids. Trimming cost V 6 bases and J 5 bases; bases outside gene matches: 4. CDR3 loop: CASSGTSANNEQFF. CDR3 sequence (DNA): TGTGCCAGCAGCGGGACTAGCGCAAACAATGAGCAGTTCTTC.

The V call is TRBV11-2, the J call TRBJ2-1; no clear D gene. The CDR3 spans 17 residues. The germline V and J ends were trimmed by 0 bases and 5 bases, with 17 bases remaining between them. The germline V gene encodes CDR1 SGHAT and CDR2 FQNNGV. CDR3 DNA sequence: TGTGCCAGCAGCTTAGATATAGACCTACTAAGGGACAATGAGCAGTTCTTC. Residues: CASSLDIDLLRDNEQFF.

The chain joins TRBV3-1 (or the pseudogene TRBV3-2) to TRBJ2-7; TRBD2 agrees at 8 bases. Germline loops: CDR1 LGHDT, CDR2 YNNKEL (reference sequence). The CDR3 spans 18 residues. V gave up 4 bases and J gave up 2 bases; unmatched junction bases: 16. CDR3 coding DNA: TGTGCCAGCAGCCCGCAAAATCCACTAGCGGCTCACCCCTACGAGCAGTACTTC. Translated: CASSPQNPLAAHPYEQYF.

This rearrangement joins TRBV6-1 to TRBJ2-1; D is perhaps TRBD2 (5 bases). The V end lost 2 bases, the J end lost 5 bases, and 7 bases lay between the germline ends. The CDR3 loop spans 13 amino acids. Germline CDR1 MNHNS, CDR2 SASEGT. CDR3 coding DNA: TGTGCCAGCAGTGAAACACTAGACAATGAGCAGTTCTTC. Protein product: CASSETLDNEQFF.

The rearrangement uses TRBV3-1 (or the pseudogene TRBV3-2) and TRBJ2-5; D is ambiguous. The germline V gene encodes CDR1 LGHDT and CDR2 YNNKEL (reference sequence). The CDR3 is made up of 11 amino acids. V lost 4 bases and J lost 4, with 4 bases in between. As DNA, the CDR3 is TGTGCCAGCAGCCTAGGAGAGACCCAGTACTTC. It yields the protein CASSLGETQYF.

This clone has just one count. The V gene is TRBV9, the J gene TRBJ2-2, with 13 bases fitting TRBD2. V shed 2 bases and J 1 base; nucleotides not matched to a gene: 5. Looked up from germline, CDR1 is SGDLS and CDR2 is YYNGEE. The CDR3 contains 18 residues. The CDR3 sequence: CASSVTSGRARNTGELFF. The CDR3 nucleotides are TGTGCCAGCAGCGTTACTAGCGGGAGGGCCCGGAACACCGGGGAGCTGTTTTTT.

This clone was detected only once. The chain employs TRBV28 and TRBJ2-2; no reliable D call. Germline values: CDR1 MDHEN, CDR2 SYDVKM. V lost 2 bases and J 2 bases, leaving 6 bases between the germline ends. The length of the CDR3 is 14 residues. CDR3 protein: CASSLNSNTGELFF. The CDR3 DNA is TGTGCCAGCAGTTTAAACAGTAACACCGGGGAGCTGTTTTTT.

In DNA, the CDR3 is TGTGCCAGCAGTGGGGCGGGGCCGTTAGACGAAAAACTGTTTTTT. It translates to CASSGAGPLDEKLFF. The rearrangement links TRBV28 to TRBJ1-4; possible D gene TRBD1, 5 bases. The CDR3 runs 15 residues. Germline V gene lookup returns CDR1 MDHEN and CDR2 SYDVKM. Trimming stripped 5 bases from V and 8 bases from J, with 18 bases between.

This sequence joins TRBV3-1 (or the pseudogene TRBV3-2) and TRBJ1-2, with D possibly matching TRBD1 (5 bases). The CDR3 consists of 13 residues. V lost 1 base to trimming and J lost 7 bases, with 10 bases between them. Germline CDR1 reads LGHDT; CDR2 reads YNNKEL (reference sequence). CDR3 coding DNA: TGTGCCAGCAGCCAAGGTAGGGGAACTGGCTACACCTTC. Protein product: CASSQGRGTGYTF.

This sequence joins TRBV9 and TRBJ1-3, with D unresolved. V dropped 4 bases and J dropped 0 bases, with 11 bases sitting between them. The CDR3 is made up of 15 amino acids. Germline V gene sequence: CDR1 SGDLS, CDR2 YYNGEE. DNA of the CDR3: TGTGCCAGCAGCCCACCGGGGTTCTCTGGAAACACCATATATTTT. It is translated as CASSPPGFSGNTIYF.

This sequence joins TRBV7-9 and TRBJ2-2, with D uncertain. The CDR3 is 13 amino acids. Deletions cut 0 bases from V and 5 bases from J, with 4 bases between. Germline loops: CDR1 SEHNR, CDR2 FQNEAQ (reference sequence). The CDR3 loop is CASSLAATGELFF. CDR3 DNA: TGTGCCAGCAGCTTAGCGGCAACCGGGGAGCTGTTTTTT.

CDR3 protein: CASSYLDNYGYTF. The CDR3 DNA follows: TGTGCCAGCAGTTACCTTGACAACTATGGCTACACCTTC. This chain links TRBV6-2 or TRBV6-3 with TRBJ1-2, with D unclear. This CDR3 has 13 residues. Germline-derived CDR1 and CDR2 are MNHEY and SVGEGT. V lost 2 bases and J 2 bases, leaving 6 bases between the germline ends.

The chain links TRBV6-1 to TRBJ1-1; TRBD1 agrees at 8 bases. The CDR3 extends over 13 amino acids. Unmatched junction bases numbered 5, after V lost 5 bases and J lost 6 bases. Germline loops: CDR1 MNHNS, CDR2 SASEGT. CDR3 sequence: CASSPDRGAEAFF. The CDR3 DNA is TGTGCCAGCAGTCCAGACAGGGGCGCTGAAGCTTTCTTT.

V gene TRBV29-1 combines with J gene TRBJ2-3; D gene uncertain. The CDR3 is 12 amino acids. CDR1 and CDR2 from the germline V gene are SQVTM and ANQGSEA. V dropped 3 bases and J dropped 7 bases, with 11 bases sitting between them. The CDR3 protein is CSVESDGYTQYF. CDR3 bases: TGCAGCGTTGAGTCGGACGGGTATACGCAGTATTTT.

The V call is TRBV14, the J call TRBJ1-2; the D is unclear. CDR3 length: 12 amino acids. V lost 5 bases and J 1 base, leaving 5 bases between the germline ends. From germline, CDR1 is SGHDN and CDR2 FVKESK. The CDR3 reads CASSGNNYGYTF. The CDR3 DNA sequence: TGTGCCAGCAGCGGCAATAACTATGGCTACACCTTC.

This chain links TRBV28 with TRBJ1-5; D is unresolved. This CDR3 is 13 amino acids long. Trimming pared 3 bases from V and 1 base from J, leaving 4 bases between. Per the germline V gene, CDR1 is MDHEN and CDR2 is SYDVKM. The DNA for the CDR3 is TGTGCCAGCAGTTTGGTAAGCAATCAGCCCCAGCATTTT. As protein: CASSLVSNQPQHF.

The rearrangement links TRBV11-1 to TRBJ2-1; D assignment may be TRBD1 or TRBD2 (5 bases each). From germline, CDR1 is SGHAT and CDR2 FQDESV (reference sequence). V dropped 5 bases and J dropped 0 bases, with 8 bases sitting between them. The CDR3 has 14 amino acids. The CDR3 DNA follows: TGTGCCAGCAGCCCGGGGCGCTCCTACAATGAGCAGTTCTTC. Protein sequence: CASSPGRSYNEQFF.

V usage is TRBV2 and J usage is TRBJ2-2; D perhaps matches TRBD2 (5 bases). The CDR3 spans 14 residues. The V end lost 7 bases, the J end lost 1 base, and 10 bases lay between the germline ends. Germline loops: CDR1 SNHLY, CDR2 FYNNEI. The CDR3 region is CASTGNRNTGELFF. DNA of the CDR3: TGTGCCAGCACGGGGAACAGGAACACCGGGGAGCTGTTTTTT.

The gene calls are TRBV28 and TRBJ2-3; D gene ambiguous. There are 11 residues in the CDR3. Germline V gene data show CDR1 as MDHEN and CDR2 as SYDVKM. Trimming stripped 6 bases from V and 4 bases from J, with 5 bases between. The CDR3 protein is CASRVADTQYF. Written as DNA, the CDR3 is TGTGCCAGCAGGGTAGCAGATACGCAGTATTTT. The full variable domain, its missing parts supplied by reference TRBV28 and TRBJ2-3, is DVKVTQSSRYLVKRTGEKVFLECVQDMDHENMFWYRQDPGLGLRLIYFSYDVKMKEKGDIPEGYSVSREKKERFSLILESASTNQTSMYLCASRVADTQYFGPGTRLTVL.

The chain couples TRBV3-1 (or the pseudogene TRBV3-2) to TRBJ2-3; 8 positions match TRBD2. The ends lost 5 bases at V and 5 bases at J; junction bases unmatched: 15. The CDR3 extends over 17 amino acids. Germline V CDR1 and CDR2: LGHDT, YNNKEL (reference sequence). DNA for the CDR3: TGTGCCAGCAGCGAACCAAGTACAGCGGGAGCTTTAGATACGCAGTATTTT. It is translated as CASSEPSTAGALDTQYF.